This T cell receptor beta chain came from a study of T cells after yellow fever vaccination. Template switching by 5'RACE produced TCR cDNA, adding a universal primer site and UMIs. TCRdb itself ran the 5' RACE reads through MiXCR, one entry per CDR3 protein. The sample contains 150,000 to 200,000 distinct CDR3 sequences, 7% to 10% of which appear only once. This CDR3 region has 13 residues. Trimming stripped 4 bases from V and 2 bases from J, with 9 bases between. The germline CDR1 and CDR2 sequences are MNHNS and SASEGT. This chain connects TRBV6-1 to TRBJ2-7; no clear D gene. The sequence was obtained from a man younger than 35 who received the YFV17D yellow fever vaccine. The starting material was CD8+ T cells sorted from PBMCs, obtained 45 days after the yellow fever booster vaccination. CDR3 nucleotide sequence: TGTGCCAGCAGTGCCACGCCCGCCTACGAGCAGTACTTC. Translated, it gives CASSATPAYEQYF.